Listed below are T cell receptor beta chains from one sample, sequenced in a study of T cells in Graves' hyperthyroidism and ophthalmopathy. TCRdb re-derived calls from the multiplex PCR reads in MiXCR, one entry per CDR3 protein. The table lists under 350,000 distinct CDR3 sequences, 15% to 20% of them singletons, with roughly 49% in the top ten. What was sequenced was blood. All receptors come from a woman aged 50 to 60 with Graves' hyperthyroidism. Both conserved end residues are part of each CDR3. A D gene is named only where the DNA matches it firmly. The size field is filled for only some rows; it gives once, few, many or a size class.

cdr3_aa cdr3_nt clone_size j_call v_call cdr3_length d_call
CSANHRVSYNEQFF TGCAGTGCTAACCACCGGGTTTCCTACAATGAGCAGTTCTTC . TRBJ2-1 TRBV20-1 14 .
CSFSGTSTDTQYF TGCAGTTTTAGCGGAACTAGCACAGATACGCAGTATTTT . TRBJ2-3 TRBV20-1 13 .
CASSLEPVTYTDTQYF TGTGCCAGCAGCTTGGAGCCGGTGACGTACACAGATACGCAGTATTTT . TRBJ2-3 TRBV5-6 16 .
CASSLGWDAGELFF TGTGCCAGCAGCTTAGGTTGGGATGCCGGGGAGCTGTTTTTT few TRBJ2-2 TRBV11-2 14 .
CASLGRRGRADTQYF TGTGCCAGCCTAGGGCGACGAGGCCGGGCAGATACGCAGTATTTT many TRBJ2-3 TRBV28 15 .
CAWSVGTSGVGNEQFF TGTGCCTGGAGTGTAGGAACTAGCGGGGTCGGCAATGAGCAGTTCTTC . TRBJ2-1 TRBV30 16 TRBD2
CSPSGDSVNEQFF TGCAGTCCTAGCGGAGACTCAGTCAATGAGCAGTTCTTC few TRBJ2-1 TRBV20-1 13 TRBD2
CASSFLGPGVETQYF TGTGCCAGCAGCTTCCTCGGGCCCGGGGTTGAGACCCAGTACTTC few TRBJ2-5 TRBV7-6 15 .
CASSPPGQYEQYF TGTGCCAGCTCACCACCGGGACAATACGAGCAGTACTTC many TRBJ2-7 TRBV18 13 .
CASSQDPYTEAFF TGTGCCAGCAGCCAAGATCCGTACACTGAAGCTTTCTTT many TRBJ1-1 TRBV3-1 13 .
CASSPGLAGANVLTF TGTGCCAGCAGCCCAGGACTGGCTGGGGCCAACGTCCTGACTTTC . TRBJ2-6 TRBV7-2 15 .
CASARGLNQPQHF TGTGCCAGCGCCCGGGGGCTAAATCAGCCCCAGCATTTT . TRBJ1-5 TRBV28 13 .
CASSSARADTQYF TGTGCCAGCAGTTCGGCGAGGGCAGATACGCAGTATTTT many TRBJ2-3 TRBV6-1 13 .
CAWSGRQTTNYGYTF TGTGCCTGGAGCGGTCGACAGACTACTAACTATGGCTACACCTTC many TRBJ1-2 TRBV30 15 .
CASSEEGGGNTGELFF TGTGCCAGCAGTGAAGAAGGGGGGGGGAACACCGGGGAGCTGTTTTTT . TRBJ2-2 TRBV2 16 .
CASSAQGVNQPQHF TGTGCCAGCAGTGCGCAGGGGGTCAATCAGCCCCAGCATTTT . TRBJ1-5 TRBV25-1 14 TRBD1
CASSLDRVNYGYTF TGCGCCAGCAGCTTGGACAGGGTCAACTATGGCTACACCTTC many TRBJ1-2 TRBV5-1 14 .
CASSLWDMNTEAFF TGCGCCAGCAGCTTGTGGGACATGAACACTGAAGCTTTCTTT many TRBJ1-1 TRBV5-1 14 .
CASNVHPSSTDTQYF TGTGCCAGCAATGTCCACCCCTCTAGCACAGATACGCAGTATTTT many TRBJ2-3 TRBV2 15 .
CASSHLRLAGGRNEQFF TGTGCCAGCAGCCATTTGCGACTAGCGGGAGGACGTAATGAGCAGTTCTTC many TRBJ2-1 TRBV3-1 17 TRBD2
CASSPNLMGDNEQFF TGTGCCAGCAGCCCCAACCTGATGGGTGACAATGAGCAGTTCTTC . TRBJ2-1 TRBV2 15 .
CASSLASSYNSPLHF TGTGCCAGCTCACTGGCAAGCTCCTATAATTCACCCCTCCACTTT . TRBJ1-6 TRBV18 15 .
CASSSQAGTGGNQPQHF TGTGCCAGCAGTTCACAAGCCGGGACAGGGGGCAATCAGCCCCAGCATTTT many TRBJ1-5 TRBV27 17 TRBD1
CASKGGADNSPLHF TGTGCCAGCAAAGGGGGGGCCGATAATTCACCCCTCCACTTT . TRBJ1-6 TRBV6-1 14 .
CSAGGTPGSNYGYTF TGCAGTGCCGGGGGTACTCCGGGTTCTAACTATGGCTACACCTTC few TRBJ1-2 TRBV20-1 15 .
CASSSWGGADNEQFF TGTGCCAGCAGCTCGTGGGGGGGGGCTGACAATGAGCAGTTCTTC many TRBJ2-1 TRBV11-1 15 .
CAISESTLHGARYGYTF TGTGCCATCAGTGAGTCGACTCTTCATGGGGCGCGTTATGGCTACACCTTC . TRBJ1-2 TRBV10-3 17 .
CASSRGGYTEAFF TGTGCCAGCAGTAGAGGGGGGTACACTGAAGCTTTCTTT many TRBJ1-1 TRBV12-3/TRBV12-4 13 .
CSARELAVGETQYF TGCAGTGCTAGAGAACTAGCGGTGGGAGAGACCCAGTACTTC many TRBJ2-5 TRBV20-1 14 TRBD2
CASSGALFRPQHF TGTGCCAGCAGCGGGGCTCTCTTTAGGCCCCAGCATTTT many TRBJ1-5 TRBV6-1 13 .
CASSVISSGGNEQFF TGTGCCAGCAGTGTAATAAGTAGCGGGGGAAATGAGCAGTTCTTC many TRBJ2-1 TRBV2 15 TRBD2
CASTHLWTRSNQPQHF TGTGCCAGCACTCACCTCTGGACAAGGAGCAATCAGCCCCAGCATTTT few TRBJ1-5 TRBV28 16 .
CASSFSAQGETQYF TGCGCCAGCAGCTTTAGTGCCCAGGGAGAGACCCAGTACTTC . TRBJ2-5 TRBV5-1 14 .
CAFPGQGSTDTQYF TGTGCCTTCCCCGGACAGGGGAGCACAGATACGCAGTATTTT few TRBJ2-3 TRBV30 14 TRBD1
CSAGGAGGADTQYF TGCAGTGCTGGGGGGGCGGGAGGCGCAGATACGCAGTATTTT many TRBJ2-3 TRBV20-1 14 TRBD2
CASAGQGADQPQHF TGTGCCTCGGCGGGACAGGGGGCTGATCAGCCCCAGCATTTT many TRBJ1-5 TRBV2 14 TRBD1
CSATPDRADEKLFF TGCAGTGCTACACCGGACAGAGCGGATGAAAAACTGTTTTTT many TRBJ1-4 TRBV20-1 14 .
CASSPAGNDGEAFF TGTGCCAGCAGCCCTGCGGGGAACGACGGTGAAGCTTTCTTT . TRBJ1-1 TRBV7-8 14 .
CSVAPTDTQYF TGCAGCGTTGCACCCACAGATACGCAGTATTTT . TRBJ2-3 TRBV29-1 11 .
CASSEFLGNQPQHF TGTGCCAGCAGTGAATTTTTGGGAAATCAGCCCCAGCATTTT . TRBJ1-5 TRBV6-1 14 .
CASSTTRGTEQFF TGTGCCAGTAGTACCACCCGAGGGACTGAGCAGTTCTTC . TRBJ2-1 TRBV19 13 .
CAWSPQDNYEQYF TGTGCCTGGAGTCCACAGGACAACTACGAGCAGTACTTC many TRBJ2-7 TRBV30 13 .
CASSEVGDVYEQYF TGCGCCAGCAGTGAGGTGGGGGATGTCTACGAGCAGTACTTC few TRBJ2-7 TRBV10-2 14 .
CASSDRTSGGSSYNEQFF TGTGCCAGCAGTGACCGGACTAGCGGGGGGAGCTCCTACAATGAGCAGTTCTTC . TRBJ2-1 TRBV6-1 18 TRBD2
CASSPTWDSYEQYF TGTGCCAGCAGCCCCACCTGGGACTCCTACGAGCAGTACTTC . TRBJ2-7 TRBV3-1 14 .
CASSPRTSGNPHKETQYF TGTGCCAGCAGCCCTCGGACTAGCGGGAACCCCCACAAAGAGACCCAGTACTTC . TRBJ2-5 TRBV14 18 TRBD2
CASSQGTTTYNEQFF TGTGCCAGCAGCCAAGGAACTACCACATACAATGAGCAGTTCTTC . TRBJ2-1 TRBV3-1 15 .
CASSGRLDSPLHF TGTGCCAGCAGTGGGAGACTCGATTCACCCCTCCACTTT few TRBJ1-6 TRBV6-1 13 .
CSARETGGTTEQFF TGCAGTGCTAGAGAGACAGGGGGTACTACTGAGCAGTTCTTC few TRBJ2-1 TRBV20-1 14 TRBD1
CASSYGPEETGIYF TGTGCCAGCAGTTACGGGCCAGAGGAAACAGGCATATATTTT . TRBJ1-3 TRBV6-5 14 .
CASSYGTEHYGYTF TGCGCCAGCAGCTATGGGACAGAGCACTATGGCTACACCTTC many TRBJ1-2 TRBV5-1 14 TRBD1
CASGAAAGSYEQYF TGTGCCAGCGGTGCAGCGGCGGGAAGCTACGAGCAGTACTTC . TRBJ2-7 TRBV27 14 .
CASSRREGLRSGNTIYF TGTGCCAGCAGCCGGAGGGAAGGGTTGAGATCGGGAAACACCATATATTTT few TRBJ1-3 TRBV13 17 .
CASSPGPSGTQYF TGTGCCAGCAGCCCAGGGCCGTCCGGGACGCAGTATTTT . TRBJ2-3 TRBV3-1 13 .
CASRANDRGPLTDTQYF TGTGCCAGCAGGGCAAATGACAGGGGCCCCCTCACAGATACGCAGTATTTT many TRBJ2-3 TRBV2 17 TRBD1
CASSLVEGSSYNSPLHF TGTGCCAGCAGCTTGGTGGAGGGGAGCTCCTATAATTCACCCCTCCACTTT few TRBJ1-6 TRBV5-6 17 .
CAWNQGSEQYF TGTGCCTGGAATCAGGGAAGCGAGCAGTACTTC . TRBJ2-7 TRBV30 11 .
CASSQAGLAANTGELFF TGTGCCAGCAGCCAAGCCGGACTAGCGGCGAACACCGGGGAGCTGTTTTTT . TRBJ2-2 TRBV3-1 17 TRBD2
CATSTGGSYEQYF TGTGCCACCTCCACCGGGGGCTCCTACGAGCAGTACTTC . TRBJ2-7 TRBV6-1 13 .